Listed below are T cell receptor beta chains from one sample, sequenced in a study of T cell changes during pregnancy in multiple sclerosis. Sequenced by immunoSEQ multiplex PCR; TCRdb stores in-frame clones only, minus some. The sample includes about 36,000 clones, roughly nine tenths seen only once; the top ten take roughly 0.5%. Sequenced material: CD4+ T cells from peripheral blood mononuclear cells, taken in the second trimester of pregnancy. Source of these receptors: a female donor in good health, enrolled as a control in a pregnancy study. The CDR3 runs from the conserved cysteine through the conserved F or W. D genes are given only for firm matches. Expanded clones get a size class; other rows say once, few or many, or leave the size out.

D: -; size: -; J: TRBJ2-5; length: 14; V: TRBV30; DNA: TGTGCCTGGAATCCCGGGGGGCAACAAGAGACCCAGTACTTC; CDR3: CAWNPGGQQETQYF
D: -; size: once; J: TRBJ2-3; length: 16; V: TRBV30; DNA: TGTGCCTGGAGTGTATACGGGGGGCCTAGCACAGATACGCAGTATTTT; CDR3: CAWSVYGGPSTDTQYF
D: TRBD2; size: -; J: TRBJ2-1; length: 16; V: TRBV5-1; DNA: TGCGCCAGCAGCTTGCCCGGGACTAGCGGGTACAATGAGCAGTTCTTC; CDR3: CASSLPGTSGYNEQFF
D: -; size: -; J: TRBJ2-7; length: 15; V: TRBV7-3; DNA: TGTGCCAGCAGCTTCGGCCGAGGGGGAAATTACGAGCAGTACTTC; CDR3: CASSFGRGGNYEQYF
D: -; size: -; J: TRBJ2-7; length: 15; V: TRBV5-8; DNA: TGTGCCAGCAGCTTGGGGAACAGTGTCACCTACGAGCAGTACTTC; CDR3: CASSLGNSVTYEQYF
D: TRBD2; size: -; J: TRBJ2-2; length: 14; V: TRBV5-1; DNA: TGCGCCAGCAGCTTATCCGGGACTAGCGGGGAGCTGTTTTTT; CDR3: CASSLSGTSGELFF
D: -; size: -; J: TRBJ2-1; length: 13; V: TRBV7-9; DNA: TGTGCCAGCAGCCCCGAAGTCCCGGGACTCCAATTCTTC; CDR3: CASSPEVPGLQFF
D: -; size: -; J: TRBJ1-6; length: 15; V: TRBV2; DNA: TGTGCCAGCAGACGGGACTTTAGCGATAATTCACCCCTCCACTTT; CDR3: CASRRDFSDNSPLHF
D: -; size: -; J: TRBJ1-1; length: 15; V: TRBV19; DNA: TGTGCCAGTAGTATGATCGGGTATACAAACACTGAAGCTTTCTTT; CDR3: CASSMIGYTNTEAFF
D: -; size: -; J: TRBJ2-5; length: 15; V: TRBV5-5; DNA: TGTGCCAGCAGCTCGACACGTAACTCAAAGGAGACCCAGTACTTC; CDR3: CASSSTRNSKETQYF
D: -; size: -; J: TRBJ1-2; length: 15; V: TRBV18; DNA: TGTGCCAGCTCACCGCTGGAGCGACTAAACTATGGCTACATCTTC; CDR3: CASSPLERLNYGYIF